The 20 T cell receptor beta chains below all came from one sample that was sequenced in a study of blood T cell repertoires in COVID-19. TCRdb keeps only in-frame clones here, not all; method: immunoSEQ multiplex PCR. The sample comprises more than 95,000 clones, roughly 90% of which are singletons, and approximately 3.5% rests with the top ten. The sequenced sample consisted of peripheral blood. The receptors originated from a woman in her fifties or sixties with acute or convalescent COVID-19.

The gene calls are TRBV9 and TRBJ1-5; D is possibly TRBD1 (5 bases). V shed 1 base and J shed 0 bases, with 8 bases lying between them. The germline CDR1 and CDR2 sequences are SGDLS and YYNGEE. The CDR3 is 15 residues long. The CDR3, as DNA: TGTGCCAGCAGCGTAACGGGGGATAGCAATCAGCCCCAGCATTTT. This translates into CASSVTGDSNQPQHF.

The chain carries TRBV21-1 and TRBJ2-2; TRBD1 is the table's D call, not checked against the DNA. TRBV21-1 is a pseudogene locus. This CDR3 spans 14 amino acids. As DNA, the CDR3 is TGTGCCAGCAGGCAGGGAATTAACACCGGGGAGCTGTTTTTT. Translation gives CASRQGINTGELFF.

The rearrangement links TRBV9 to TRBJ2-5; D perhaps matches TRBD2 (6 bases). Trimming pared 3 bases from V and 5 bases from J, leaving 11 bases between. This CDR3 region has 13 residues. Germline assignment: CDR1 SGDLS and CDR2 YYNGEE. The CDR3 coding sequence is TGTGCCAGCAGCGCGGGAGCCGGGGAGACCCAGTACTTC. Its protein is CASSAGAGETQYF.

The chain uses TRBV5-5 and TRBJ1-1, with TRBD1 as a possible D gene (5 bases). The CDR3 consists of 16 residues. Looked up from germline, CDR1 is SGHKS and CDR2 is YYEKEE (reference sequence). V lost 2 bases and J lost 5, with 19 bases in between. The CDR3 region is CASSLDFRDGGTEAFF. The CDR3 DNA follows: TGTGCCAGCAGCTTAGATTTCCGCGACGGGGGGACTGAAGCTTTCTTT.

This clone was detected a few times. The chain employs TRBV18 and TRBJ2-1; D is perhaps TRBD1 (5 bases). The CDR3 is 15 amino acids. Deletions cut 3 bases from V and 5 bases from J, with 14 bases between. From germline, CDR1 is KGHSH and CDR2 LQKENI. The CDR3 DNA follows: TGTGCCAGCTCACCCGTCCCAGGGCTGAACAATGAGCAGTTCTTC. Protein sequence: CASSPVPGLNNEQFF.

This chain joins TRBV7-9 and TRBJ1-4, with TRBD1 identical over 8 bases. The germline CDR1 and CDR2 sequences are SEHNR and FQNEAQ (reference sequence). V shed 2 bases, J shed 8 bases, and the junction held 13 bases outside the gene matches. The CDR3 length is 17 residues. The CDR3 DNA follows: TGTGCCAGCAGCTTATTACCCGTCGGAACAGGGGGAGAAAAACTGTTTTTT. Protein sequence: CASSLLPVGTGGEKLFF.

The chain carries TRBV5-6 and TRBJ2-1; D may be TRBD2 (5 bases). The CDR3 runs to 15 residues. V was pared by 5 bases and J by 1 base, with 13 bases between. Looked up from germline, CDR1 is SGHDT and CDR2 is YYEEEE. CDR3 loop: CASSPGWRSYNEQFF. As DNA, the CDR3 is TGTGCCAGCAGTCCGGGGTGGAGATCCTACAATGAGCAGTTCTTC.

The CDR3 DNA reads TGTGCCAGCAGTTCCTCTAGCGGTTGGGGGGAGACCCAGTACTTC. Residues: CASSSSSGWGETQYF. The chain is built from TRBV25-1 and TRBJ2-5; 7 bases match TRBD2. CDR3 length: 15 amino acids. J was trimmed by 5 bases and V by 5 bases; bases with no gene match: 11. CDR1 is MGHDK and CDR2 is SYGVNS in the germline V gene.

The rearrangement links TRBV5-4 to TRBJ1-1; TRBD1 aligns across 7 bases. The CDR3 totals 16 residues. The trim removed 2 bases at V and 0 bases at J, leaving 7 bases unmatched. CDR1 is SGHNT, CDR2 YYREEE, per germline (reference sequence). In DNA form, the CDR3 reads TGTGCCAGCAGCTTAGAGGGGGCTCAGCTGAACACTGAAGCTTTCTTT. Translating it yields CASSLEGAQLNTEAFF. Complete variable domain (other parts from reference TRBV5-4 and TRBJ1-1): ETGVTQSPTHLIKTRGQQVTLRCSSQSGHNTVSWYQQALGQGPQFIFQYYREEENGRGNFPPRFSGLQFPNYSSELNVNALELDDSALYLCASSLEGAQLNTEAFFGQGTRLTVV.

The genes are TRBV6-5 and TRBJ1-2; TRBD1 matches at 7 bases. Germline CDR1 reads MNHEY; CDR2 reads SVGAGI. The CDR3 length is 14 residues. The trim removed 2 bases at V and 6 bases at J, leaving 6 bases unmatched. The CDR3 loop is CASSYRGTENGYTF. CDR3 DNA sequence: TGTGCCAGCAGTTACCGGGGGACAGAAAATGGCTACACCTTC.

The chain recombines TRBV19 with TRBJ2-1, with 8 positions matching TRBD2. The V segment lost 4 bases and the J segment 4 bases; nucleotides outside the gene matches: 15. Germline values: CDR1 LNHDA, CDR2 SQIVND (reference sequence). The CDR3 loop spans 18 amino acids. The CDR3 protein is CASSKEGEGGRTYNEQFF. For the CDR3, the DNA is TGTGCCAGTAGTAAGGAGGGGGAGGGCGGGAGGACTTACAATGAGCAGTTCTTC.

In DNA form, the CDR3 reads TGTGCCAGCAGCCGACACCCAGGGAGGGGGAATCAGCCCCAGCATTTT. This sequence encodes CASSRHPGRGNQPQHF. V and J are TRBV7-9 and TRBJ1-5, with D perhaps TRBD1 (6 bases). The germline CDR1 and CDR2 sequences are SEHNR and FQNEAQ (reference sequence). The CDR3 consists of 16 residues. Deletions cut 5 bases from V and 4 bases from J, with 18 bases between.

V is TRBV5-1 and J is TRBJ1-3, with D unresolved. This CDR3 contains 14 residues. Deletions cut 0 bases from V and 2 bases from J, with 6 bases between. Germline CDR1 reads SGHRS; CDR2 reads YFSETQ. The CDR3 loop is CASSLGEPGNTIYF. DNA of the CDR3: TGCGCCAGCAGCTTGGGCGAGCCTGGAAACACCATATATTTT. Using reference TRBV5-1 and TRBJ1-3 for the parts outside the CDR3, the full variable domain is KAGVTQTPRYLIKTRGQQVTLSCSPISGHRSVSWYQQTPGQGLQFLFEYFSETQRNKGNFPGRFSGRQFSNSRSEMNVSTLELGDSALYLCASSLGEPGNTIYFGEGSWLTVV.

This sequence joins TRBV27 and TRBJ2-7; D gene unclear. Trimming took off 6 bases at V and 3 bases at J, with 15 bases between the two ends. Per the germline V gene, CDR1 is MNHEY and CDR2 is SMNVEV (reference sequence). The CDR3 extends over 14 amino acids. The CDR3 nucleotides are TGTGCCAGCAGCTCGAGTTGGCAGGTCTACGAGCAGTACTTC. Translation: CASSSSWQVYEQYF.

A single count supports this clone. The rearrangement links TRBV11-3 to TRBJ2-5; TRBD1 matches 10 bases. The CDR3 covers 16 residues. CDR1 and CDR2 (germline): SGHNT, YENEEA. The trim removed 1 base at V and 2 bases at J, leaving 4 bases unmatched. The CDR3: CASSLGTGGQQETQYF. In DNA, the CDR3 is TGTGCCAGCAGCTTAGGGACAGGGGGGCAGCAAGAGACCCAGTACTTC. Full variable domain (outside the CDR3, taken from reference TRBV11-3 and TRBJ2-5): EAGVVQSPRYKIIEKKQPVAFWCNPISGHNTLYWYLQNLGQGPELLIRYENEEAVDDSQLPKDRFSAERLKGVDSTLKIQPAELGDSAVYLCASSLGTGGQQETQYFGPGTRLLVL.

The rearrangement links TRBV28 to TRBJ2-3, with D possibly TRBD2 on 6 matching bases. Germline V gives CDR1 MDHEN, CDR2 SYDVKM. The V and J ends lost 6 bases and 4 bases respectively, with 14 bases between them. The CDR3 totals 14 residues. CDR3 DNA sequence: TGTGCCAGCAGGTCGCCCGGGGAGGCAGATACGCAGTATTTT. Translation gives CASRSPGEADTQYF.

This chain links TRBV9 with TRBJ1-6, with D perhaps matching TRBD1 (6 bases). Germline CDR1 is SGDLS and CDR2 is YYNGEE. The V gene lost 0 bases and the J gene lost 10 bases, with 17 bases spanning the gap. There are 16 residues in the CDR3. The DNA of the CDR3 is TGTGCCAGCAGCGTAGATGCGGGGGCGATTCACTCACCCCTCCACTTT. It codes for CASSVDAGAIHSPLHF.

This clone was found a few times. This chain connects TRBV4-2 to TRBJ2-7; D possibly corresponds to TRBD1 (6 bases). The germline V gene encodes CDR1 LGHNA and CDR2 YNFKEQ. CDR3 length: 13 amino acids. The V and J ends lost 2 bases and 7 bases respectively, with 12 bases between them. The CDR3 loop reads CASSQNPTGEQYF. CDR3 sequence (DNA): TGTGCCAGCAGCCAAAACCCAACAGGGGAGCAGTACTTC.

This chain links TRBV4-2 with TRBJ1-5; 8 nucleotides line up with TRBD1. The germline CDR1 and CDR2 sequences are LGHNA and YNFKEQ. Trimming at V came to 0 bases and at J to 5 bases, leaving 3 bases not matched to a gene. This CDR3 comprises 15 residues. CDR3 DNA sequence: TGTGCCAGCAGCCAAGACCACAGGGGGTATCAGCCCCAGCATTTT. It yields the protein CASSQDHRGYQPQHF.

This chain uses TRBV30 with TRBJ1-5; a weak D match, TRBD1 (6 bases). This CDR3 spans 15 amino acids. The V end lost 0 bases, the J end lost 6 bases, and 15 bases lay between the germline ends. Looked up from germline, CDR1 is GTSNPN and CDR2 is SVGIG (reference sequence). Here the CDR3 DNA reads TGTGCCTGGAGTGTAGGTGGGGGCCTGGGTCAGCCCCAGCATTTT. As protein: CAWSVGGGLGQPQHF.